This TCR beta chain is drawn from a study of T cell responses to AZD1222 COVID-19 vaccine. As for this clone: Its antigen is currently unknown.

Sequencing used immunoSEQ multiplex PCR; TCRdb keeps in-frame clones, though not all of them. The sample has about 170,000 clones, just over 90% seen once; the top ten hold about 1.6%. Study-level points and caveats: Of spike-specific TCRs, nearly half reportedly target regions left unmutated in variants.

In germline, CDR1 is LNHDA, CDR2 SQIVND (reference sequence). The CDR3 covers 14 residues. The ends lost 6 bases at V and 4 bases at J; junction bases unmatched: 7. This material consisted of peripheral blood, taken on day 0 of AZD1222 vaccination. V is TRBV19 and J is TRBJ1-2; 8 bases agree with TRBD1. This clonotype was sampled from an adult in good health. Here the CDR3 reads CASSVEQGVYGYTF. In DNA form, the CDR3 reads TGTGCCAGTAGCGTCGAACAGGGGGTCTATGGCTACACCTTC.